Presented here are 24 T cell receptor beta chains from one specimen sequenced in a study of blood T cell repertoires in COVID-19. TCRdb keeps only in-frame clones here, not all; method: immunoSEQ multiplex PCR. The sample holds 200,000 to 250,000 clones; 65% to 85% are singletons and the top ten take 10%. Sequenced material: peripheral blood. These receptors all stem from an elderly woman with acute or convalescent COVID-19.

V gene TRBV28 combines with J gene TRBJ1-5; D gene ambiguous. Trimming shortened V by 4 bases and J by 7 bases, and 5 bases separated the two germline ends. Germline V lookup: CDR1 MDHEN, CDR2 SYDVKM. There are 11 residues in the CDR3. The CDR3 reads CASSSRQPQHF. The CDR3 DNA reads TGTGCCAGCAGTTCGAGGCAGCCCCAGCATTTT.

The CDR3 DNA sequence: TGTGCCAGCAGCTTAGGGGCGGGATCATACAATGAGCAGTTCTTC. Translation: CASSLGAGSYNEQFF. This chain links TRBV7-9 with TRBJ2-1, with a possible D match to TRBD2 (6 bases). The CDR3 consists of 15 residues. Trimming pared 1 base from V and 4 bases from J, leaving 11 bases between. The germline V gene encodes CDR1 SEHNR and CDR2 FQNEAQ (reference sequence).

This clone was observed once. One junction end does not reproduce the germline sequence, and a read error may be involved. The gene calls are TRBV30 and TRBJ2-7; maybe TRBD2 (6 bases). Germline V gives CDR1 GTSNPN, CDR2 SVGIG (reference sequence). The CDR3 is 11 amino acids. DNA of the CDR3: TGTGCCTGGTCTTTGGGAGGACGGCCCACCTTC. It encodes CAWSLGGRPTF.

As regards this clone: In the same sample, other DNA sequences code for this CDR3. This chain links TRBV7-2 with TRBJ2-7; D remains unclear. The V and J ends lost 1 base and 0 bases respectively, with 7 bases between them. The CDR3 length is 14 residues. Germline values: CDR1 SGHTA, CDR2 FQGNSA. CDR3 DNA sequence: TGTGCCAGCAGCTTAGGTGGAGCCTCCTACGAGCAGTACTTC. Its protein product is CASSLGGASYEQYF.

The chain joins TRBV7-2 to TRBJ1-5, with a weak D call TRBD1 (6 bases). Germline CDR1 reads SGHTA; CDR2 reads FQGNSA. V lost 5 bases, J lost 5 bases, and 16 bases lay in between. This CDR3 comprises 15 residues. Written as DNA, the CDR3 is TGTGCCAGCAGCCCGTCCGGGAGGGGGTATCAGCCCCAGCATTTT. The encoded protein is CASSPSGRGYQPQHF.

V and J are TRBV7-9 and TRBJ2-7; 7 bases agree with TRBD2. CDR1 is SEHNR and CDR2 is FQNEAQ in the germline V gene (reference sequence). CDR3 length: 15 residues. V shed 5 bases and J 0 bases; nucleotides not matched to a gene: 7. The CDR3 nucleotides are TGTGCCAGCAGCCCGGCAGCGGGGAGCTCCTACGAGCAGTACTTC. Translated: CASSPAAGSSYEQYF.

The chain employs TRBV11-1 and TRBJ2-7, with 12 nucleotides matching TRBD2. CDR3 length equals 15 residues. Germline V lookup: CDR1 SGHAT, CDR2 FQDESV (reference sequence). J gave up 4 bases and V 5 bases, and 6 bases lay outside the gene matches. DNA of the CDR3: TGTGCCAGCAGCCAGGGGACTAGCGGGCTTTACGAGCAGTACTTC. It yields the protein CASSQGTSGLYEQYF.

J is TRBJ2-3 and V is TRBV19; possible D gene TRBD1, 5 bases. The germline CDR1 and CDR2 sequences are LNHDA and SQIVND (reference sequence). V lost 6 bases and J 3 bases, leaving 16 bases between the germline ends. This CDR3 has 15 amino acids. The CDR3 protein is CASRRQKEYTDTQYF. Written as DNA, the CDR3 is TGTGCCAGTAGGCGACAGAAGGAATATACAGATACGCAGTATTTT.

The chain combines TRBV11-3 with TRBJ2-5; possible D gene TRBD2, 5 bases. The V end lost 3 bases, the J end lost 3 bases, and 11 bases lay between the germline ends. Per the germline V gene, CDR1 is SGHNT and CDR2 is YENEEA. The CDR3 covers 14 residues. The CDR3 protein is CASSFDGLEETQYF. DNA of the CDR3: TGTGCCAGCAGCTTCGACGGACTTGAAGAGACCCAGTACTTC.

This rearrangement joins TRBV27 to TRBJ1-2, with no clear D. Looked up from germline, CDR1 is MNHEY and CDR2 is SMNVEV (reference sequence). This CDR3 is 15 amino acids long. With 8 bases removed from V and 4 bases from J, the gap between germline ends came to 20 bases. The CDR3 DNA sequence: TGTGCCAGCTTCGGACTCCAGGAGACCTCCTATGGCTACACCTTC. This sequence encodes CASFGLQETSYGYTF.

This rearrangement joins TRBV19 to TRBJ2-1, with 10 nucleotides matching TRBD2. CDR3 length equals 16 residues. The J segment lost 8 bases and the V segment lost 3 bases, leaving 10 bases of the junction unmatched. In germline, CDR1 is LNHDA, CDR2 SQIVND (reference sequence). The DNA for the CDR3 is TGTGCCAGTAGTATCCTAAGCGGGAGGGCCAGGGATGAGCAGTTCTTC. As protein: CASSILSGRARDEQFF.

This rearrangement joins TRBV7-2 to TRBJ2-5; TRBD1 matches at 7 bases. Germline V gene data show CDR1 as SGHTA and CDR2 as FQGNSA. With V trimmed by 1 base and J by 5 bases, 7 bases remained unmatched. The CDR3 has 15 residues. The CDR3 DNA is TGTGCCAGCAGCTTAGAAACAGGGGAATGGGAGACCCAGTACTTC. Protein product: CASSLETGEWETQYF.

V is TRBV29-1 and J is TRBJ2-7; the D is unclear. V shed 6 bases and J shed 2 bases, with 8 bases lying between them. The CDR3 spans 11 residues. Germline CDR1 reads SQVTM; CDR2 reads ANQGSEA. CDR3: CSVLVTYEQYF. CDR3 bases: TGCAGCGTCCTTGTTACCTACGAGCAGTACTTC.

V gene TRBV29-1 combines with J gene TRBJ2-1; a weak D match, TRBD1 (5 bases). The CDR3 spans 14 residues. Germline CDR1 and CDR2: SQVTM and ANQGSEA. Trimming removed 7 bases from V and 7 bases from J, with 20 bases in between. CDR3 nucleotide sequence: TGCAGCGCCCTTCGGACATCGGGTTTTAATGAGCAGTTCTTC. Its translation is CSALRTSGFNEQFF.

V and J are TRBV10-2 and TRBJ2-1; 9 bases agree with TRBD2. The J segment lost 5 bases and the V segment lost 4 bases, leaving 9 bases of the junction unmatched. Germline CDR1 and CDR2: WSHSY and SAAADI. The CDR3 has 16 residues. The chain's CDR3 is CASSGLSGGYNNEQFF. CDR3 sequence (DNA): TGCGCCAGCAGTGGGTTAAGCGGGGGGTATAACAATGAGCAGTTCTTC.

CDR3: CASSQEEGQPQHF. CDR3 coding DNA: TGCGCCAGCAGCCAAGAAGAGGGCCAGCCCCAGCATTTT. The chain employs TRBV4-1 and TRBJ1-5; D remains ambiguous. This CDR3 is 13 amino acids long. Trimming shortened V by 0 bases and J by 7 bases, and 7 bases separated the two germline ends. Germline CDR1 MGHRA, CDR2 YSYEKL.

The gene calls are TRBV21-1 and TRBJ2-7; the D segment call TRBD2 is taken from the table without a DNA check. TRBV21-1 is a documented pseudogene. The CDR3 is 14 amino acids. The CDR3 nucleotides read TGTGCCAGCAGCAAAGCGGCGGATACCTACGAGCAGTACTTC. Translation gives CASSKAADTYEQYF.

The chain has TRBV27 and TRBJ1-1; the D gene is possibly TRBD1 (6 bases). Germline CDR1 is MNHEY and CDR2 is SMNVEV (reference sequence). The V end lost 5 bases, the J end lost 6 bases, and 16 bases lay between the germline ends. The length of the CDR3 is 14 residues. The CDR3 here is CASSPWTVFSEAFF. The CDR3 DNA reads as TGTGCCAGCAGTCCTTGGACAGTCTTTTCTGAAGCTTTCTTT.

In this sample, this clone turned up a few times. The CDR3 here is CASSLRDWSTDTQYF. CDR3 in DNA: TGTGCCAGCAGTCTCCGGGACTGGAGCACAGATACGCAGTATTTT. The genes are TRBV6-6 and TRBJ2-3, with D tentatively TRBD2 (6 bases). CDR1 and CDR2 (germline): MNHNY, SVGAGI (reference sequence). V was shortened by 5 bases and J by 0 bases, with 12 bases between the two germline ends. The CDR3 extends over 15 amino acids.

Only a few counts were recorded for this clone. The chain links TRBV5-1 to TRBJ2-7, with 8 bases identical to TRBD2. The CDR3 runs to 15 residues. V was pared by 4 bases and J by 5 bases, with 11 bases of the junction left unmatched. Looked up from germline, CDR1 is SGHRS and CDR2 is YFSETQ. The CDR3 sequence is CASSSSGTRRDEQYF. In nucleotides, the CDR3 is TGCGCCAGCAGCAGCTCCGGGACTAGGCGGGACGAGCAGTACTTC. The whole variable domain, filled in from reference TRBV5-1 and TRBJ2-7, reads KAGVTQTPRYLIKTRGQQVTLSCSPISGHRSVSWYQQTPGQGLQFLFEYFSETQRNKGNFPGRFSGRQFSNSRSEMNVSTLELGDSALYLCASSSSGTRRDEQYFGPGTRLTVT.

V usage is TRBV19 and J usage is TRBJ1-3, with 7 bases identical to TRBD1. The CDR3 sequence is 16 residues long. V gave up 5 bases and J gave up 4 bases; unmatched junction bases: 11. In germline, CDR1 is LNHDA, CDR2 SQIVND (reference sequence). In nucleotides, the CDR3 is TGTGCCAGTAGTCTCTCGACAGGGTGGGCCGGAAACACCATATATTTT. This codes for CASSLSTGWAGNTIYF.

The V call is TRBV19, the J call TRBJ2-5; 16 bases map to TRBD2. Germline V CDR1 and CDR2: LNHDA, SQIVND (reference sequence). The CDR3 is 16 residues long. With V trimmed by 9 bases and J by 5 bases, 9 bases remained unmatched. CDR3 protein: CASAGTSGGARETQYF. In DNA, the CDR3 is TGTGCCAGCGCCGGGACTAGCGGGGGGGCAAGGGAGACCCAGTACTTC.

CDR3 DNA sequence: TGTGCCAGCAGTTACTACGGGGGGGAGGCCCAGTACTTC. Its translation is CASSYYGGEAQYF. V usage is TRBV6-5 and J usage is TRBJ2-5; 8 bases align to TRBD2. The V and J ends lost 1 base and 9 bases, in that order; junction bases with no gene match: 4. Germline loops: CDR1 MNHEY, CDR2 SVGAGI. The CDR3 is made up of 13 amino acids.

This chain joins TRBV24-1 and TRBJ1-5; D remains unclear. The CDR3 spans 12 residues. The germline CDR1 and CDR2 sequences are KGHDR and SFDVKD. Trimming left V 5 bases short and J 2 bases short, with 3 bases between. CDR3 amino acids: CATSGGNQPQHF. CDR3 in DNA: TGTGCCACCAGTGGAGGCAATCAGCCCCAGCATTTT.